Below are 19 T cell receptor beta chains sequenced from a single sample in a study of CD8 T cells in Susac syndrome. Reverse transcription of roughly 0.5 to 1 ug RNA was carried out with random hexamers. Each CDR3 protein is one row after TCRdb ran MiXCR on the immunoSEQ multiplex PCR reads. The table includes more than 95,000 distinct CDR3 sequences, more than 90% detected once. The sample taken for sequencing was CD8+ T cells from PBMCs. The receptors shown here come from a human donor with Susac syndrome.

The chain carries TRBV7-8 and TRBJ2-7, with a possible D match to TRBD2 (5 bases). V gave up 1 base and J gave up 3 bases, with 10 bases separating them. CDR1 SGHVS and CDR2 FQNEAQ come from the germline V gene. The CDR3 consists of 14 residues. CDR3 protein: CASSLETGYYEQYF. DNA for the CDR3: TGTGCCAGCAGCTTAGAGACGGGATACTACGAGCAGTACTTC.

This sequence joins TRBV12-3 or TRBV12-4 and TRBJ2-1, with 12 bases matching TRBD2. The junction had 1 base not matched to a gene; V was cut back by 1 base and J by 0 bases. The CDR3 has 17 residues. DNA for the CDR3: TGTGCCAGCAGTTTAGGACTAGCGGGAGCCTCCTACAATGAGCAGTTCTTC. It translates to CASSLGLAGASYNEQFF.

V and J are TRBV20-1 and TRBJ1-3, with D possibly TRBD1 on 5 matching bases. CDR3 length: 15 amino acids. Germline V gives CDR1 DFQATT, CDR2 SNEGSKA (reference sequence). The V gene lost 4 bases and the J gene lost 5 bases, with 18 bases spanning the gap. The CDR3 reads CSAIDGGEKRNTIYF. The CDR3 bases are TGCAGTGCTATAGATGGGGGAGAGAAGAGAAACACCATATATTTT.

The gene calls are TRBV28 and TRBJ2-1; D is ambiguous. The V end lost 5 bases, the J end lost 3 bases, and 5 bases lay between the germline ends. Germline CDR1 and CDR2: MDHEN and SYDVKM. The CDR3 extends over 12 amino acids. In nucleotides, the CDR3 is TGTGCCAGCAGTACCCACTACAATGAGCAGTTCTTC. This codes for CASSTHYNEQFF.

This sequence joins TRBV6-1 and TRBJ1-1; D unresolved. The ends were cut back, 6 bases at V and 6 bases at J, with 5 bases in the middle. Germline V gives CDR1 MNHNS, CDR2 SASEGT. CDR3 size: 10 residues. This CDR3 reads CASRKSEAFF. CDR3 DNA sequence: TGTGCCAGCAGGAAGTCTGAAGCTTTCTTT.

The V gene is TRBV13, the J gene TRBJ1-1, with 7 bases identical to TRBD1. Germline CDR1 PRHDT, CDR2 FYEKMQ (reference sequence). V lost 5 bases, J lost 1 base, and 10 bases stayed unmatched. The CDR3 totals 16 residues. This CDR3 is CASSPTGEVGNTEAFF. The CDR3 nucleotides read TGTGCCAGCAGCCCAACAGGGGAGGTTGGGAACACTGAAGCTTTCTTT.

The chain uses TRBV12-5 and TRBJ2-1; D is undetermined. The CDR3 is 18 residues long. The germline V gene encodes CDR1 LGHNT and CDR2 FRNRAP. The V gene lost 0 bases and the J gene lost 0 bases, with 15 bases spanning the gap. DNA for the CDR3: TGTGCTAGTGGTTTGGTATTTCCGCCAGCCCGCTCCTACAATGAGCAGTTCTTC. Protein product: CASGLVFPPARSYNEQFF. Supplemented by reference TRBV12-5 and TRBJ2-1, the full variable domain reads DARVTQTPRHKVTEMGQEVTMRCQPILGHNTVFWYRQTMMQGLELLAYFRNRAPLDDSGMPKDRFSAEMPDATLATLKIQPSEPRDSAVYFCASGLVFPPARSYNEQFFGPGTRLTVL.

V usage is TRBV25-1 and J usage is TRBJ2-3; D call uncertain. Germline-derived CDR1 and CDR2 are MGHDK and SYGVNS. The CDR3 consists of 11 residues. Trimming stripped 4 bases from V and 2 bases from J, with 1 base between. CDR3 DNA: TGTGCCAGCAGTGTCACAGATACGCAGTATTTT. Amino acids: CASSVTDTQYF.

The CDR3 DNA sequence: TGTGCCAGCAGCCCGCTGTTCGGTGGGGCCAACGTCCTGACTTTC. Translated, it gives CASSPLFGGANVLTF. V usage is TRBV11-1 and J usage is TRBJ2-6; D remains unclear. V lost 5 bases and J 3 bases, leaving 11 bases between the germline ends. The length of the CDR3 is 15 residues. Germline assignment: CDR1 SGHAT and CDR2 FQDESV (reference sequence).

This clonotype turned up a few times. This chain uses TRBV19 with TRBJ2-1; D might be TRBD1 or TRBD2, each matching 5 bases. Germline-derived CDR1 and CDR2 are LNHDA and SQIVND (reference sequence). Trimming took off 4 bases at V and 1 base at J, with 11 bases between the two ends. CDR3 length: 15 amino acids. The CDR3 here is CASSRDGESYNEQFF. The CDR3 region has the DNA TGTGCCAGTAGTAGGGACGGGGAGTCCTACAATGAGCAGTTCTTC.

The J gene is TRBJ1-4, the V gene TRBV2; D ambiguous. The CDR3 is made up of 15 amino acids. The germline V and J ends were trimmed by 7 bases and 1 base, with 13 bases remaining between them. CDR1 and CDR2 (germline): SNHLY, FYNNEI. The CDR3 loop is CASISVIETNEKLFF. CDR3 DNA sequence: TGTGCCAGCATAAGTGTTATCGAAACTAATGAAAAACTGTTTTTT.

The chain employs TRBV6-6 and TRBJ2-5; weak D call: TRBD2 (5 bases). The CDR3 length is 16 residues. The V gene lost 6 bases and the J gene lost 2 bases, with 19 bases spanning the gap. Germline loops: CDR1 MNHNY, CDR2 SVGAGI (reference sequence). The CDR3: CASRPQSDSPQETQYF. The CDR3 DNA is TGTGCCAGCAGACCACAATCGGACTCCCCACAAGAGACCCAGTACTTC.

This chain links TRBV28 with TRBJ1-1; D ambiguous. This CDR3 is built from 13 residues. Looked up from germline, CDR1 is MDHEN and CDR2 is SYDVKM. With 5 bases removed from V and 6 bases from J, the gap between germline ends came to 13 bases. The DNA for the CDR3 is TGTGCCAGCAGTGATTGGGCGTCAGCTGAAGCTTTCTTT. The encoded protein is CASSDWASAEAFF.

The V gene is TRBV5-6, the J gene TRBJ1-1, with a weak D call TRBD1 (6 bases). Between the trimmed V and J ends, which lost 4 bases and 6 bases, there was a span of 16 bases. Germline CDR1 SGHDT, CDR2 YYEEEE. The CDR3 consists of 14 residues. The CDR3 is CASSLGAGRPEAFF. The CDR3 nucleotides are TGTGCCAGCAGCCTGGGGGCAGGGAGACCTGAAGCTTTCTTT.

V gene TRBV7-3 combines with J gene TRBJ2-1, with 8 bases fitting TRBD1. J lost 9 bases, V lost 6 bases, and 4 bases had no gene match. This CDR3 has 12 residues. Germline CDR1 reads SGHTA; CDR2 reads FQGTGA. The CDR3 DNA reads TGTGCCAGCAGTTCAACAGGGGGTGAGCAGTTCTTC. Translating gives CASSSTGGEQFF.

The V and J genes are TRBV29-1 and TRBJ2-7; D is uncertain. V shed 4 bases and J shed 6 bases, with 10 bases lying between them. The germline V gene has CDR1 SQVTM and CDR2 ANQGSEA. The CDR3 runs to 11 residues. CDR3 sequence: CSVVYGPEQYF. The CDR3 region has the DNA TGCAGCGTTGTCTACGGGCCCGAGCAGTACTTC.

The chain couples TRBV30 to TRBJ2-1; 12 bases are a match to TRBD2. With V trimmed by 5 bases and J by 8 bases, 7 bases remained unmatched. The length of the CDR3 is 14 residues. CDR1 is GTSNPN and CDR2 is SVGIG in the germline V gene (reference sequence). CDR3 sequence reads: CAWPTSGSIDEQFF. In DNA, the CDR3 is TGTGCCTGGCCGACTAGCGGGAGTATTGATGAGCAGTTCTTC.

The chain combines TRBV12-3 or TRBV12-4 with TRBJ1-2, with a weak D call TRBD1 (5 bases). The CDR3 contains 12 residues. V shed 1 base and J shed 6 bases, with 6 bases lying between them. DNA for the CDR3: TGTGCCAGCAGTTTAGGGGGGAATGGCTACACCTTC. The encoded protein is CASSLGGNGYTF.

The chain recombines TRBV3-1 with TRBJ2-1; possibly TRBD1 for D (6 bases). The CDR3 spans 18 residues. Trimming stripped 4 bases from V and 7 bases from J, with 26 bases between. Germline V gives CDR1 LGHDT, CDR2 YNNKEL (reference sequence). This CDR3 is CASSPKIPWDTSGNEQFF. The CDR3 DNA reads TGTGCCAGCAGCCCCAAGATCCCCTGGGACACAAGTGGGAATGAGCAGTTCTTC.